This T cell receptor (beta chain) originates from a study of blood T cell repertoires in COVID-19. The table came from immunoSEQ multiplex PCR; TCRdb's copy has only in-frame clones and leaves some out. The sample lists under 250,000 clones, about 79% occurring once. In germline, CDR1 is SGHRS, CDR2 YFSETQ. The CDR3 covers 13 residues. Between the trimmed V and J ends, which lost 6 bases and 0 bases, there was a span of 9 bases. The clonotype originates from a man aged 50 to 59 with active or convalescent COVID-19. The chain is built from TRBV5-1 and TRBJ1-1; TRBD1 is a possible D gene (6 bases). The source material was peripheral blood. The CDR3 DNA reads TGCGCCAGCACCCAGGGGATGAACACTGAAGCTTTCTTT. Amino acids: CASTQGMNTEAFF. Full variable domain (outside the CDR3, taken from reference TRBV5-1 and TRBJ1-1): KAGVTQTPRYLIKTRGQQVTLSCSPISGHRSVSWYQQTPGQGLQFLFEYFSETQRNKGNFPGRFSGRQFSNSRSEMNVSTLELGDSALYLCASTQGMNTEAFFGQGTRLTVV.